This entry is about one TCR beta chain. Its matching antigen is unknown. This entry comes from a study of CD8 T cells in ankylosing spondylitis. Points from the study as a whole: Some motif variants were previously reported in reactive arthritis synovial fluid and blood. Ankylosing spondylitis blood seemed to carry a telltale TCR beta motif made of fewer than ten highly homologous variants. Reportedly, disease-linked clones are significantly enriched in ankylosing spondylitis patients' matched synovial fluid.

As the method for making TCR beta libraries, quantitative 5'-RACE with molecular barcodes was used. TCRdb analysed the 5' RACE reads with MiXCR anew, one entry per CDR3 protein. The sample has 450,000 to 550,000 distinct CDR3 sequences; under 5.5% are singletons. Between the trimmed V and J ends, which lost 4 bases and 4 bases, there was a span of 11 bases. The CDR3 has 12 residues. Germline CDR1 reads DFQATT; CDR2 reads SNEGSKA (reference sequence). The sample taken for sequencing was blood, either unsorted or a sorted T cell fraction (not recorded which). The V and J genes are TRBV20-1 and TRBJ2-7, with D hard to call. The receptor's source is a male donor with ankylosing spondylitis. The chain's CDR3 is CSATRLGYEQYF. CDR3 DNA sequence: TGCAGTGCTACCCGCCTGGGTTACGAGCAGTACTTC.